The 28 T cell receptor beta chains in this list originate from one sample, sequenced in a study of T cells in Graves' hyperthyroidism and ophthalmopathy. TCR beta CDR3 sequences were amplified from RNA transcripts. Carried out on the TCR CDR3, a first-round RT-PCR used the HTBI primer set. Via MiXCR, TCRdb re-called the multiplex PCR reads, giving one row per CDR3 protein. Of 270,000 or so distinct CDR3 sequences in the sample, around 15% are singletons; the top ten hold around 31%. The sample taken for sequencing was blood. The source of these receptors is a woman in her fifties or sixties with Graves' hyperthyroidism that later progressed to Graves' ophthalmopathy.

The V gene is TRBV7-9, the J gene TRBJ1-4, with D uncertain. The V gene lost 7 bases and the J gene lost 4 bases, with 16 bases spanning the gap. From germline, CDR1 is SEHNR and CDR2 FQNEAQ (reference sequence). The CDR3 is 15 amino acids. CDR3 protein: CASNPGGEVNEKLFF. The CDR3 nucleotides read TGTGCCAGCAACCCAGGCGGCGAGGTTAATGAAAAACTGTTTTTT. The whole variable domain, filled in from reference TRBV7-9 and TRBJ1-4, reads DTGVSQNPRHKITKRGQNVTFRCDPISEHNRLYWYRQTLGQGPEFLTYFQNEAQLEKSRLLSDRFSAERPKGSFSTLEIQRTEQGDSAMYLCASNPGGEVNEKLFFGSGTQLSVL.

This clonotype was seen ten or more times. This rearrangement joins TRBV20-1 to TRBJ2-3; 7 positions match TRBD1. The CDR3 is 16 residues long. J lost 0 bases, V lost 6 bases, and 12 bases had no gene match. Germline-derived CDR1 and CDR2 are DFQATT and SNEGSKA (reference sequence). For the CDR3, the DNA is TGCAGTGCCCGCGTGATGGGGGACAGCAGCACAGATACGCAGTATTTT. Protein sequence: CSARVMGDSSTDTQYF.

This clonotype was seen ten or more times. V gene TRBV30 combines with J gene TRBJ2-7, with D maybe TRBD2 (6 bases). Germline CDR1 reads GTSNPN; CDR2 reads SVGIG (reference sequence). With 1 base removed from V and 3 bases from J, the gap between germline ends came to 10 bases. The CDR3 is 13 amino acids. The CDR3, as DNA: TGTGCCTGGAGTGAGCGGGCAGACTACGAGCAGTACTTC. This codes for CAWSERADYEQYF.

CDR3 loop: CASSLGPSGYNEQFF. CDR3 DNA: TGTGCCAGCAGCTTGGGCCCTAGCGGATACAATGAGCAGTTCTTC. The chain employs TRBV5-5 and TRBJ2-1; the match to TRBD2 covers 7 bases. The CDR3 is 15 amino acids. Looked up from germline, CDR1 is SGHKS and CDR2 is YYEKEE (reference sequence). V trimming: 0 bases; J trimming: 4 bases; junction bases outside the gene matches: 4.

This clonotype has a handful of counts. The chain uses TRBV5-1 and TRBJ1-6; TRBD1 might be the D (5 bases). The V gene's germline CDR1 is SGHRS and CDR2 YFSETQ. V gave up 0 bases and J gave up 7 bases, with 14 bases separating them. This CDR3 has 16 residues. The CDR3 DNA follows: TGCGCCAGCAGCTTGGTAGGGTCAGGGTGGAATTCACCCCTCCACTTT. Amino acid sequence: CASSLVGSGWNSPLHF.

The chain couples TRBV5-1 to TRBJ2-7, with D possibly being TRBD1 or TRBD2 (6 bases each). V lost 3 bases to trimming and J lost 6 bases, with 10 bases between them. This CDR3 has 12 residues. Germline V gene lookup returns CDR1 SGHRS and CDR2 YFSETQ. CDR3 nucleotide sequence: TGCGCCAGCAGCTGGGGGGCGGCCGAGCAGTACTTC. Encoded protein: CASSWGAAEQYF.

This sequence joins TRBV7-2 and TRBJ1-4; D gene unclear. The V and J ends lost 5 bases and 10 bases respectively, with 23 bases between them. Germline assignment: CDR1 SGHTA and CDR2 FQGNSA. The CDR3 spans 16 residues. CDR3 protein: CASSLEPHTQRGKLFF. Here the CDR3 DNA reads TGTGCCAGCAGCCTAGAGCCCCACACTCAGCGGGGAAAACTGTTTTTT.

This clonotype was seen many times. This chain joins TRBV28 and TRBJ2-1, with 8 bases lining up with TRBD2. The CDR3 runs 14 residues. In germline, CDR1 is MDHEN, CDR2 SYDVKM. J gave up 7 bases and V 8 bases, and 10 bases lay outside the gene matches. CDR3 coding DNA: TGTGCCAGCCGAAGAGCGGGAGCGGGGAATGAGCAGTTCTTC. It codes for CASRRAGAGNEQFF.

The gene calls are TRBV4-2 and TRBJ1-5, with no clear D. CDR1 is LGHNA and CDR2 is YNFKEQ in the germline V gene. CDR3 length equals 15 residues. V lost 1 base and J 0 bases, leaving 7 bases between the germline ends. The CDR3 protein is CASSQGTNSNQPQHF. The CDR3 bases are TGTGCCAGCAGCCAAGGGACGAATAGCAATCAGCCCCAGCATTTT.

This rearrangement joins TRBV6-2 or TRBV6-3 to TRBJ1-2, with 8 bases fitting TRBD1. Losses at the gene ends were 6 bases for V and 8 bases for J; bases not matched to a gene: 8. Germline-derived CDR1 and CDR2 are MNHEY and SVGEGT. This CDR3 has 13 residues. The CDR3 region has the DNA TGTGCCAGCAGGACGGACAGGGTGAAGGGCTACACCTTC. It codes for CASRTDRVKGYTF.

This clonotype was detected ten times or more. J is TRBJ2-5 and V is TRBV7-8; maybe TRBD2 (5 bases). The V gene lost 0 bases and the J gene lost 7 bases, with 15 bases spanning the gap. This CDR3 has 15 amino acids. The V gene's germline CDR1 is SGHVS and CDR2 FQNEAQ. In nucleotides, the CDR3 is TGTGCCAGCAGCTTAGCGCGGGCACAAGAGGGGACCCAGTACTTC. The encoded protein is CASSLARAQEGTQYF.

J is TRBJ1-5 and V is TRBV19, with TRBD1 matching over 8 bases. V lost 6 bases and J lost 0; bases outside the gene matches: 13. The CDR3 runs to 18 residues. CDR1 and CDR2 (germline): LNHDA, SQIVND (reference sequence). The CDR3 DNA sequence: TGTGCCAGTAGCCAAAGGACGGGGACAGGCTTTAGCAATCAGCCCCAGCATTTT. It yields the protein CASSQRTGTGFSNQPQHF.

This clonotype came up many times. The chain has TRBV20-1 and TRBJ2-3; D not resolved. Trimming took off 0 bases at V and 5 bases at J, with 15 bases between the two ends. Germline assignment: CDR1 DFQATT and CDR2 SNEGSKA (reference sequence). The CDR3 extends over 15 amino acids. The CDR3 is CSARDGGPSVDTQYF. CDR3 nucleotides: TGCAGTGCTAGAGATGGCGGCCCCTCGGTAGATACGCAGTATTTT.

This clonotype has ten or more counts. The V call is TRBV28, the J call TRBJ2-5; 10 bases map to TRBD1. CDR1 and CDR2 (germline): MDHEN, SYDVKM. J gave up 3 bases and V 3 bases, and 4 bases lay outside the gene matches. This CDR3 is 15 amino acids long. CDR3 in DNA: TGTGCCAGCAGTTTGTTTGGGACAGGGGAAGAGACCCAGTACTTC. Translating gives CASSLFGTGEETQYF.

The sample holds many counts of this clonotype. V is TRBV7-2 and J is TRBJ2-1; D is undetermined. The CDR3 is 13 amino acids. Germline-derived CDR1 and CDR2 are SGHTA and FQGNSA. V lost 6 bases and J 5 bases, leaving 11 bases between the germline ends. The CDR3 protein is CASSQIQDNEQFF. CDR3 DNA sequence: TGTGCCAGCAGTCAAATCCAGGACAATGAGCAGTTCTTC.

This clonotype was counted ten times or more. The chain has TRBV2 and TRBJ2-5; no firm D call. Germline V lookup: CDR1 SNHLY, CDR2 FYNNEI. Trimming pared 1 base from V and 5 bases from J, leaving 11 bases between. This CDR3 has 14 residues. CDR3 nucleotide sequence: TGTGCCAGCAGTGAAGGGCTGGAGAGGGAGACCCAGTACTTC. Encoded protein: CASSEGLERETQYF.

This chain uses TRBV15 with TRBJ2-7; 10 bases align to TRBD1. The CDR3 is 16 amino acids. Germline lookup yields CDR1 LNHNV and CDR2 YYDKDF (reference sequence). Trimming took 0 bases from V and 2 from J; bases not matched to a gene: 4. DNA of the CDR3: TGTGCCACCAGCAGAGATGGTGGGACAGGGGCCTACGAGCAGTACTTC. It codes for CATSRDGGTGAYEQYF.

The chain is built from TRBV20-1 and TRBJ2-1; maybe TRBD2 (5 bases). This CDR3 region has 16 residues. The germline CDR1 and CDR2 sequences are DFQATT and SNEGSKA (reference sequence). V was pared by 7 bases and J by 1 base, with 20 bases between. CDR3 sequence (DNA): TGCAGTGTTAAAGACCTACAGCGGAGATCCTACAATGAGCAGTTCTTC. Amino acid sequence: CSVKDLQRRSYNEQFF.

This clonotype showed up many times. J is TRBJ1-1 and V is TRBV5-1; D gene uncertain. From germline, CDR1 is SGHRS and CDR2 YFSETQ. The CDR3 consists of 15 residues. V dropped 4 bases and J dropped 2 bases, with 15 bases sitting between them. The CDR3 spells CASSPSAARNTEAFF. The CDR3 coding sequence is TGCGCCAGCAGCCCCTCGGCGGCGAGAAACACTGAAGCTTTCTTT.

This clonotype came up many times. The rearrangement links TRBV24-1 to TRBJ2-1; D might be TRBD1 or TRBD2, each matching 5 bases. This CDR3 spans 15 amino acids. In germline, CDR1 is KGHDR, CDR2 SFDVKD. V lost 4 bases and J 4 bases, leaving 13 bases between the germline ends. CDR3 residues: CATSDPSGRYNEQFF. The CDR3 DNA is TGTGCCACCAGTGACCCCTCGGGACGGTACAATGAGCAGTTCTTC.

This clonotype appeared many times. The chain couples TRBV9 to TRBJ2-2; perhaps TRBD2 as D (6 bases). The germline V and J ends were trimmed by 4 bases and 6 bases, with 10 bases remaining between them. This CDR3 comprises 13 residues. The germline gives CDR1 SGDLS, CDR2 YYNGEE. CDR3 region: CASSTSSAGELFF. The CDR3, as DNA: TGTGCCAGCAGCACCTCTAGCGCCGGGGAGCTGTTTTTT.

This clonotype came up a few times. This chain connects TRBV9 to TRBJ1-1, with a possible D match to TRBD1 (6 bases). This CDR3 is 14 amino acids long. The V and J ends lost 3 bases and 6 bases respectively, with 15 bases between them. The V gene's germline CDR1 is SGDLS and CDR2 YYNGEE. CDR3 amino acids: CASSAFGGTPEAFF. In DNA, the CDR3 is TGTGCCAGCAGCGCCTTTGGGGGGACACCTGAAGCTTTCTTT.

This clonotype was seen at least ten times. V gene TRBV11-2 combines with J gene TRBJ2-3; 9 nucleotides align to TRBD2. The trim removed 6 bases at V and 1 base at J, leaving 14 bases unmatched. CDR3 size: 18 residues. The V gene's germline CDR1 is SGHAT and CDR2 FQNNGV. Written as DNA, the CDR3 is TGTGCCAGCAGTCTCCGACGGGCGGGAGGGCCTGGCACAGATACGCAGTATTTT. Translated: CASSLRRAGGPGTDTQYF.

The chain joins TRBV20-1 to TRBJ1-2; 7 bases agree with TRBD1. Germline-derived CDR1 and CDR2 are DFQATT and SNEGSKA (reference sequence). The V and J ends lost 0 bases and 5 bases, in that order; junction bases with no gene match: 6. The CDR3 loop spans 14 amino acids. The CDR3 here is CSARDGTDVYGYTF. CDR3 nucleotides: TGCAGTGCTAGAGATGGGACAGACGTTTATGGCTACACCTTC.

This clonotype was seen ten or more times. The chain carries TRBV28 and TRBJ1-2; possible D gene TRBD1, 5 bases. The V and J ends lost 6 bases and 8 bases respectively, with 16 bases between them. CDR1 is MDHEN, CDR2 SYDVKM, per germline. This CDR3 comprises 13 residues. This CDR3 reads CASRRTGREGYTF. CDR3 coding DNA: TGTGCCAGCAGGCGAACGGGGCGGGAAGGCTACACCTTC.

This clonotype was seen at least ten times. V is TRBV2 and J is TRBJ1-2; D remains ambiguous. This CDR3 comprises 14 residues. With 2 bases removed from V and 3 bases from J, the gap between germline ends came to 10 bases. In germline, CDR1 is SNHLY, CDR2 FYNNEI. CDR3: CASSEMAGYYGYTF. CDR3 nucleotides: TGTGCCAGCAGTGAAATGGCGGGCTACTATGGCTACACCTTC.

V usage is TRBV20-1 and J usage is TRBJ2-7; possible D gene TRBD2, 5 bases. Trimming removed 5 bases from V and 0 bases from J, with 17 bases in between. This CDR3 contains 15 residues. Germline CDR1 DFQATT, CDR2 SNEGSKA (reference sequence). This CDR3 reads CSADSATSPSYEQYF. Written as DNA, the CDR3 is TGCAGTGCTGATAGCGCGACGTCACCCTCCTACGAGCAGTACTTC.

In this sample, this clonotype turned up many times. V and J are TRBV18 and TRBJ2-2, with TRBD1 identical over 11 bases. Per the germline V gene, CDR1 is KGHSH and CDR2 is LQKENI. CDR3 size: 17 residues. With 4 bases clipped from V and 3 bases from J, the junction kept 7 bases outside the gene matches. This CDR3 reads CASSRTGGGLDTGELFF. The DNA of the CDR3 is TGTGCCAGCTCACGGACAGGGGGCGGCCTGGACACCGGGGAGCTGTTTTTT.